The 27 T cell receptor beta chains below all came from one sample that was sequenced in a study of T cell responses to AZD1222 COVID-19 vaccine (dated by TCRdb to 2020 to 2022). The library was generated by the immunoSEQ multiplex PCR assay. TCRdb retrieved this table from immuneACCESS and kept in-frame rearrangements only. Not all clones are present; in checked studies, unresolved V genes account for under half, and no reason is known for the remainder. The sample table contains 150,000 to 160,000 clones; only one count was recorded for about 85% of them. The ten top clones hold around 3% of the sample. What the time point label conveys for this sample: baseline before first vaccination. Specimen: peripheral blood, collected on day 0 of AZD1222 vaccination. The source of these receptors is an adult in good health.

The J gene is TRBJ1-3, the V gene TRBV9, with D unresolved. V lost 6 bases, J lost 0 bases, and 10 bases lay in between. This CDR3 is built from 14 residues. Germline V CDR1 and CDR2: SGDLS, YYNGEE. The CDR3 reads CASKDSDSGNTIYF. The CDR3 nucleotides are TGTGCCAGCAAAGACTCAGACTCTGGAAACACCATATATTTT.

This clone was detected a few times. The rearrangement uses TRBV15 and TRBJ2-7; TRBD2 agrees at 9 bases. Germline V gene sequence: CDR1 LNHNV, CDR2 YYDKDF (reference sequence). The CDR3 runs 15 residues. V shed 3 bases and J 5 bases; nucleotides not matched to a gene: 8. The CDR3 is CATSSPPSGTNEQYF. The CDR3, as DNA: TGTGCCACCAGCAGCCCCCCTAGCGGGACCAACGAGCAGTACTTC.

The CDR3 DNA reads TGTGCCAGCAGCTTGGGTCAGTCGAACACCGGGGAGCTGTTTTTT. Translated, it gives CASSLGQSNTGELFF. V is TRBV5-4 and J is TRBJ2-2; no clear D. The CDR3 covers 15 residues. The V gene's germline CDR1 is SGHNT and CDR2 YYREEE (reference sequence). V gave up 0 bases and J gave up 0 bases, with 6 bases separating them.

The chain combines TRBV10-2 with TRBJ1-4; D is ambiguous. The CDR3 has 14 residues. The germline V gene encodes CDR1 WSHSY and CDR2 SAAADI. V shed 5 bases and J shed 5 bases, with 12 bases lying between them. CDR3 amino acids: CASSHGVGNEKLFF. DNA of the CDR3: TGCGCCAGCAGTCACGGGGTGGGGAATGAAAAACTGTTTTTT.

Only a few counts were recorded for this clone. This chain joins TRBV6-5 and TRBJ1-1; 7 bases map to TRBD1. From germline, CDR1 is MNHEY and CDR2 SVGAGI. The CDR3 is 11 residues long. Unmatched junction bases numbered 4, after V lost 4 bases and J lost 11 bases. CDR3 residues: CASSWGGQAFF. In nucleotides, the CDR3 is TGTGCCAGCAGTTGGGGGGGACAGGCTTTCTTT.

The chain links TRBV6-2 or TRBV6-3 to TRBJ1-6; TRBD1 matches 8 bases. V shed 6 bases, J shed 9 bases, and the junction held 7 bases outside the gene matches. Germline CDR1 is MNHEY and CDR2 is SVGEGT. CDR3 length equals 14 residues. The CDR3 protein is CASSLTRGLSPLHF. CDR3 in DNA: TGTGCCAGCAGCTTAACCAGGGGGCTTTCACCCCTCCACTTT.

The chain has TRBV11-3 and TRBJ2-3, with D perhaps matching TRBD1 (6 bases). CDR3 length: 15 amino acids. Trimming pared 4 bases from V and 4 bases from J, leaving 15 bases between. Germline CDR1 is SGHNT and CDR2 is YENEEA. This chain's CDR3 is CASSSAPQGSDTQYF. DNA of the CDR3: TGTGCCAGCAGCTCTGCCCCTCAGGGGTCAGATACGCAGTATTTT.

This clone appeared a single time. This CDR3 is also generated by other DNA sequences in the sample. The CDR3 spells CASSLQGAYEQYF. The CDR3 coding sequence is TGTGCCAGCAGCTTACAGGGGGCCTACGAGCAGTACTTC. The J gene is TRBJ2-7, the V gene TRBV5-4, with TRBD1 matching over 8 bases. CDR1 and CDR2 from the germline V gene are SGHNT and YYREEE (reference sequence). This CDR3 contains 13 residues. V lost 2 bases and J lost 2; bases outside the gene matches: 0. Full variable domain (remainder filled in from reference TRBV5-4 and TRBJ2-7): ETGVTQSPTHLIKTRGQQVTLRCSSQSGHNTVSWYQQALGQGPQFIFQYYREEENGRGNFPPRFSGLQFPNYSSELNVNALELDDSALYLCASSLQGAYEQYFGPGTRLTVT.

This clone was seen once. The V gene is TRBV5-1, the J gene TRBJ1-3; unclear D gene. This CDR3 is 17 amino acids long. Germline assignment: CDR1 SGHRS and CDR2 YFSETQ. Trimming stripped 0 bases from V and 0 bases from J, with 13 bases between. The CDR3 nucleotides are TGCGCCAGCAGCTTGGCCCCACTCCGGGTCTCTGGAAACACCATATATTTT. Protein sequence: CASSLAPLRVSGNTIYF.

The chain couples TRBV5-6 to TRBJ1-6; tentatively, D is TRBD1 (6 bases). Deletions cut 1 base from V and 5 bases from J, with 10 bases between. The CDR3 is made up of 15 amino acids. Germline values: CDR1 SGHDT, CDR2 YYEEEE. CDR3 in DNA: TGTGCCAGCAGCTTGACTACAGGGAATAATTCACCCCTCCACTTT. Translation: CASSLTTGNNSPLHF.

The V call is TRBV4-1, the J call TRBJ2-1; 10 bases match TRBD2. This CDR3 has 16 residues. V trimming: 8 bases; J trimming: 1 base; junction bases outside the gene matches: 8. From germline, CDR1 is MGHRA and CDR2 YSYEKL. As DNA, the CDR3 is TGCGCCAGCTCCTCAGCGGGGGGGCTTTCCTACAATGAGCAGTTCTTC. This codes for CASSSAGGLSYNEQFF.

In DNA, the CDR3 is TGTGCCAGCAGCGGACGGGGGGGTTTCACTGAAGCTTTCTTT. It is translated as CASSGRGGFTEAFF. The chain has TRBV5-6 and TRBJ1-1; D possibly corresponds to TRBD1 (5 bases). This CDR3 spans 14 amino acids. V was cut by 4 bases and J by 4 bases, with 14 bases left in between. Germline V CDR1 and CDR2: SGHDT, YYEEEE.

This clone was observed a handful of times. The J gene is TRBJ2-1, the V gene TRBV5-8; 8 nucleotides agree with TRBD2. CDR3 length: 16 residues. Germline values: CDR1 SGHTS, CDR2 YDEGEE. J lost 4 bases, V lost 0 bases, and 6 bases had no gene match. The CDR3 is CASSLATSGVYNEQFF. CDR3 DNA sequence: TGTGCCAGCAGCTTGGCCACTAGCGGAGTTTACAATGAGCAGTTCTTC.

The chain joins TRBV6-1 to TRBJ1-4; D gene ambiguous. The CDR3 consists of 12 residues. Germline V gives CDR1 MNHNS, CDR2 SASEGT. V was shortened by 1 base and J by 14 bases, with 11 bases between the two germline ends. As DNA, the CDR3 is TGTGCCAGCAGTGAAGTGGTTGGTCGGCTGTTTTTT. It specifies CASSEVVGRLFF.

Here the CDR3 DNA reads TGCGCCAGCAGCCTGAGGGGGGACAGCTCCTACGAGCAGTACTTC. It codes for CASSLRGDSSYEQYF. The V gene is TRBV5-1, the J gene TRBJ2-7, with D possibly TRBD1 on 7 matching bases. Germline V gives CDR1 SGHRS, CDR2 YFSETQ. The CDR3 contains 15 residues. Between the trimmed V and J ends, which lost 4 bases and 0 bases, there was a span of 14 bases.

The rearrangement uses TRBV14 and TRBJ1-1; 11 bases are a match to TRBD1. Germline CDR1 reads SGHDN; CDR2 reads FVKESK. The CDR3 runs 15 residues. J lost 4 bases, V lost 3 bases, and 4 bases had no gene match. The DNA of the CDR3 is TGTGCCAGCAGCCAGCCCGGGACAGGGGGCACTGAAGCTTTCTTT. As protein: CASSQPGTGGTEAFF.

The J gene is TRBJ2-2, the V gene TRBV5-4; D not certain. V shed 0 bases and J shed 1 base, with 13 bases lying between them. Germline CDR1 SGHNT, CDR2 YYREEE (reference sequence). This CDR3 spans 17 amino acids. CDR3 in amino acids: CASSLAPGAGNTGELFF. In nucleotides, the CDR3 is TGTGCCAGCAGCTTGGCTCCAGGAGCAGGGAACACCGGGGAGCTGTTTTTT.

Only one count was recorded for this clone. This chain links TRBV28 with TRBJ1-1, with D tentatively TRBD1 (6 bases). In germline, CDR1 is MDHEN, CDR2 SYDVKM. V shed 5 bases and J shed 0 bases, with 10 bases lying between them. The CDR3 consists of 14 residues. The CDR3 region is CASSTRGLNTEAFF. In DNA form, the CDR3 reads TGTGCCAGCAGTACCAGGGGATTGAACACTGAAGCTTTCTTT.

The chain couples TRBV6-5 to TRBJ1-1; TRBD1 might be the D (5 bases). Germline V gene sequence: CDR1 MNHEY, CDR2 SVGAGI. The CDR3 runs to 14 residues. Deletions cut 2 bases from V and 6 bases from J, with 13 bases between. The CDR3 protein is CASSYGEGRAEAFF. The CDR3 region has the DNA TGTGCCAGCAGTTACGGCGAGGGGCGGGCTGAAGCTTTCTTT.

The rearrangement joins TRBV25-1 to TRBJ1-1; no firm D call. V was clipped by 0 bases and J by 6 bases, with 5 bases between them. CDR1 MGHDK and CDR2 SYGVNS come from the germline V gene. The CDR3 runs to 12 residues. CDR3 protein: CASSEYSAEAFF. In DNA form, the CDR3 reads TGTGCCAGCAGTGAATATTCCGCTGAAGCTTTCTTT.

This chain links TRBV28 with TRBJ1-4; 8 bases fit TRBD1. Unmatched junction bases numbered 12, after V lost 10 bases and J lost 8 bases. This CDR3 contains 14 residues. Germline CDR1 and CDR2: MDHEN and SYDVKM. The CDR3 loop is CAIPDRDRREKLFF. DNA of the CDR3: TGTGCCATCCCAGACCGGGACAGGAGGGAAAAACTGTTTTTT. Full variable domain (remainder filled in from reference TRBV28 and TRBJ1-4): DVKVTQSSRYLVKRTGEKVFLECVQDMDHENMFWYRQDPGLGLRLIYFSYDVKMKEKGDIPEGYSVSREKKERFSLILESASTNQTSMYLCAIPDRDRREKLFFGSGTQLSVL.

This sequence joins TRBV18 and TRBJ2-2; 9 positions agree with TRBD1. Germline CDR1 reads KGHSH; CDR2 reads LQKENI. V was pared by 2 bases and J by 4 bases, with 2 bases of the junction left unmatched. The CDR3 extends over 15 amino acids. The CDR3 bases are TGTGCCAGCTCACCAGGGACAGGGATCACCGGGGAGCTGTTTTTT. It encodes CASSPGTGITGELFF.

The chain links TRBV5-1 to TRBJ1-1; D might be TRBD1 (5 bases). Germline values: CDR1 SGHRS, CDR2 YFSETQ. The CDR3 runs 15 residues. V dropped 5 bases and J dropped 0 bases, with 14 bases sitting between them. The CDR3 DNA reads as TGCGCCAGCAGTCACGGGGCCACTTTGAACACTGAAGCTTTCTTT. Amino acid sequence: CASSHGATLNTEAFF.

V and J are TRBV7-2 and TRBJ1-1; no firm D call. The germline gives CDR1 SGHTA, CDR2 FQGNSA. CDR3 length: 15 amino acids. The ends were cut back, 1 base at V and 0 bases at J, with 9 bases in the middle. DNA of the CDR3: TGTGCCAGCAGCTTAGAAGGCGGAATGAACACTGAAGCTTTCTTT. Protein sequence: CASSLEGGMNTEAFF.

The rearrangement joins TRBV6-5 to TRBJ2-1, with 7 bases fitting TRBD1. Germline V gene sequence: CDR1 MNHEY, CDR2 SVGAGI. Germline trimming cut 6 bases from V and 9 bases from J; bases unmatched to any gene: 14. This CDR3 region has 15 residues. The CDR3 protein is CASSSDRVGMFEQFF. The CDR3 nucleotides read TGTGCCAGCAGCTCCGACAGGGTGGGTATGTTTGAGCAGTTCTTC.

The chain employs TRBV19 and TRBJ2-7, with D tentatively TRBD2 (6 bases). The CDR3 is 13 residues long. From germline, CDR1 is LNHDA and CDR2 SQIVND (reference sequence). V lost 6 bases to trimming and J lost 3 bases, with 12 bases between them. The CDR3 loop reads CASRPPGVYEQYF. The CDR3 bases are TGTGCCAGTAGGCCTCCGGGAGTCTACGAGCAGTACTTC.

CDR3 sequence reads: CASSLGRLAGVETQYF. The CDR3 DNA sequence: TGTGCCAGCAGCTTAGGTCGCCTAGCGGGGGTGGAGACCCAGTACTTC. The chain links TRBV11-3 to TRBJ2-5; 10 positions agree with TRBD2. Germline CDR1 and CDR2: SGHNT and YENEEA. V gave up 1 base and J gave up 5 bases; unmatched junction bases: 7. The CDR3 runs to 16 residues.